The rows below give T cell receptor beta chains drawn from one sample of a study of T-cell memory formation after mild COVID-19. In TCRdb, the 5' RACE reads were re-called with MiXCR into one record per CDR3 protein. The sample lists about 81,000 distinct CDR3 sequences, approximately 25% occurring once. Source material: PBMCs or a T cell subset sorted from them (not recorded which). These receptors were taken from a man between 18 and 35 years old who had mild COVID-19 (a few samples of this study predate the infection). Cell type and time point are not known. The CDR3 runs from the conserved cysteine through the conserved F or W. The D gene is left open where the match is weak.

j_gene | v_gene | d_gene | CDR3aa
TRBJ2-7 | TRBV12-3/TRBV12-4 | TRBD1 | CATSQGAGEQYF
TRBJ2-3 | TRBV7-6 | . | CASSPSGFTDTQYF
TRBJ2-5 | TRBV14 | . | CASSQAGGGGHQETQYF
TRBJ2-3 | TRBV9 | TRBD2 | CASNPGTRWTDTQYF
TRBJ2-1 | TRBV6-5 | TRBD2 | CASSYASPSGDYNEQFF
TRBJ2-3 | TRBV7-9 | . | CASSFTSSTDTQYF
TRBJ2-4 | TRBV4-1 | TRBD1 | CASSQDATGVENIQYF
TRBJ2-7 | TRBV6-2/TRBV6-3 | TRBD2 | CASSLGNGGDYEQYF
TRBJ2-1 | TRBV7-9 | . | CASSTGLGNEQFF
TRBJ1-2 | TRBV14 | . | CASSQVAGGYGYTF
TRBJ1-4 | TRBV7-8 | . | CASSTSHRVNEKLFF
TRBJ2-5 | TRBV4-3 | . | CASSQVPWGPNFGTQYF
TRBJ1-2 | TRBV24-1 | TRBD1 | CATSETGDRYTF
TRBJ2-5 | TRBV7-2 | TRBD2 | CASSLALAGETQYF
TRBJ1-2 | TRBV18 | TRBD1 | CASSPGTGDGYGYTF
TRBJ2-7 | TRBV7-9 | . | CASSPTVASYEQYF
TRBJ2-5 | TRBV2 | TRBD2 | CASSGLAGRETQYF
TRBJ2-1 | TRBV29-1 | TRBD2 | CSVGSGGNYNEQFF
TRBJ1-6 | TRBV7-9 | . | CASSLASSPLHF
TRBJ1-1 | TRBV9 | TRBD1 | CASSPPDRVNTEAFF
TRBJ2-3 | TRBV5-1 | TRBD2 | CASSLVGVFGGDTDTQYF
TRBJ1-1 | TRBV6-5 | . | CASRTSTEAFF
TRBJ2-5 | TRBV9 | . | CASSDGGGYAETQYF
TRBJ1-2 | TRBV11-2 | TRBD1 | CASSHRQGHGYTF